This T cell receptor (beta chain) was obtained from a study of control samples from healthy donors and cancer patients. The data were produced by immunoSEQ multiplex PCR, yet TCRdb's version contains in-frame clones alone and is incomplete. This table holds 160,000 or so clones, roughly 95% found once. The material sequenced was blood. The clonotype comes from a woman in her 30s in good health.

The CDR3 loop is CSVEGTRPRAGNTIYF. CDR3 sequence (DNA): TGCAGCGTTGAAGGAACTAGACCGCGGGCTGGAAACACCATATATTTT. V is TRBV29-1 and J is TRBJ1-3; D ambiguous. V gave up 1 base and J gave up 2 bases, with 15 bases separating them. CDR1 SQVTM and CDR2 ANQGSEA come from the germline V gene. The CDR3 length is 16 residues.